Below, 4 T cell receptor beta chains from the same sample are listed, as sequenced in a study of blood T cell repertoires in COVID-19. The table came from immunoSEQ multiplex PCR; TCRdb's copy has only in-frame clones and leaves some out. The top ten hold more than 15% of the sample, which has fewer than 70,000 clones, 80% seen once. Sequencing was done on a sample of peripheral blood. All receptors derive from a man aged 25-45 years with COVID-19, enrolled during active disease.

This chain links TRBV7-3 with TRBJ2-3, with D unclear. Per germline, CDR1 SGHTA and CDR2 FQGTGA. The CDR3 contains 15 residues. Trimming left V 5 bases short and J 2 bases short, with 14 bases between. The chain's CDR3 is CASSRVGGVTDTQYF. CDR3 nucleotide sequence: TGTGCCAGCAGCCGCGTTGGCGGTGTCACAGATACGCAGTATTTT.

The chain combines TRBV4-3 with TRBJ2-7; possibly TRBD2 for D (6 bases). Deletions cut 3 bases from V and 3 bases from J, with 9 bases between. CDR3 length: 13 residues. Germline values: CDR1 LGHNA, CDR2 YSLEER. For the CDR3, the DNA is TGCGCCAGCAGCCAGGGGGGAGGCTACGAGCAGTACTTC. Translated, it gives CASSQGGGYEQYF.

V usage is TRBV19 and J usage is TRBJ1-1, with 8 bases matching TRBD1. After removal of 6 bases from V and 5 bases from J, the junction contained 8 bases not matched to a gene. In germline, CDR1 is LNHDA, CDR2 SQIVND (reference sequence). CDR3 length equals 14 residues. The DNA for the CDR3 is TGTGCCAGTAGGACTCAGGGGGCTGGGACTGAAGCTTTCTTT. Encoded protein: CASRTQGAGTEAFF.

This chain uses TRBV27 with TRBJ2-3, with D possibly being TRBD2 (7 bases). Germline V gives CDR1 MNHEY, CDR2 SMNVEV (reference sequence). The ends were cut back, 7 bases at V and 6 bases at J, with 14 bases in the middle. This CDR3 region has 13 residues. CDR3 sequence reads: CASTGGVSDTQYF. For the CDR3, the DNA is TGTGCCAGCACGGGGGGCGTTTCGGATACGCAGTATTTT.